Shown below are 19 T cell receptor beta chains from a single sample sequenced in a study of blood T cell repertoires in COVID-19 (dated by TCRdb to 2020 to 2021). Preparation of the library involved the immunoSEQ multiplex PCR assay. TCRdb mirrors the immuneACCESS table, restricted to in-frame sequences. Some clones are absent from its copies; in checked studies, under half trace to an unresolved V gene, and the reason for the others is unknown. This sample lists about 40,000 clones; around nine tenths were detected once. Together, the top ten hold approximately 8.8% of the sample. The sample was peripheral blood. Every receptor here comes from a woman between 65 and 79 years old with acute or convalescent COVID-19.

The rearrangement uses TRBV18 and TRBJ2-3; 8 bases are a match to TRBD2. The junction had 0 bases not matched to a gene; V was cut back by 0 bases and J by 4 bases. CDR3 length: 14 residues. Germline V CDR1 and CDR2: KGHSH, LQKENI. Here the CDR3 reads CASSPPTSADTQYF. The CDR3 DNA sequence: TGTGCCAGCTCACCACCGACTAGCGCAGATACGCAGTATTTT.

This sequence joins TRBV12-3 or TRBV12-4 and TRBJ2-5, with 7 positions matching TRBD2. This CDR3 region has 13 residues. The J segment lost 5 bases and the V segment lost 3 bases, leaving 3 bases of the junction unmatched. The CDR3 loop reads CASSFGGGETQYF. The DNA of the CDR3 is TGTGCCAGCAGTTTTGGGGGAGGGGAGACCCAGTACTTC.

The chain employs TRBV6-1 and TRBJ1-6; D is possibly TRBD1 (5 bases). The CDR3 spans 12 residues. Trimming took off 8 bases at V and 9 bases at J, with 11 bases between the two ends. The V gene's germline CDR1 is MNHNS and CDR2 SASEGT. This chain's CDR3 is CASRAGLSPLHF. DNA for the CDR3: TGTGCCAGCCGGGCAGGGCTTTCACCCCTCCACTTT.

V gene TRBV4-3 combines with J gene TRBJ1-1; D gene uncertain. Germline loops: CDR1 LGHNA, CDR2 YSLEER. The CDR3 totals 14 residues. V was pared by 4 bases and J by 0 bases, with 9 bases between. The CDR3 DNA reads TGCGCCAGCAGCCTCGACACGATGAACACTGAAGCTTTCTTT. Translated: CASSLDTMNTEAFF.

This chain joins TRBV2 and TRBJ1-1; 9 bases align to TRBD1. The CDR3 has 15 residues. With V trimmed by 2 bases and J by 5 bases, 6 bases remained unmatched. Germline values: CDR1 SNHLY, CDR2 FYNNEI. The CDR3 region is CASSERDRVSTEAFF. In DNA, the CDR3 is TGTGCCAGCAGTGAAAGGGACAGGGTCTCTACTGAAGCTTTCTTT.

The J gene is TRBJ2-5, the V gene TRBV6-2 or TRBV6-3; tentative D call: TRBD1 (5 bases). V was shortened by 2 bases and J by 6 bases, with 7 bases between the two germline ends. Germline V gene lookup returns CDR1 MNHEY and CDR2 SVGEGT. This CDR3 has 12 amino acids. The CDR3 loop reads CASSYGQQTQYF. The CDR3 nucleotides are TGTGCCAGCAGTTACGGACAACAGACCCAGTACTTC.

This clone was observed a single time. The chain couples TRBV19 to TRBJ2-5, with D maybe TRBD1 (5 bases). The germline CDR1 and CDR2 sequences are LNHDA and SQIVND (reference sequence). V lost 4 bases, J lost 2 bases, and 8 bases lay in between. The CDR3 has 13 residues. The CDR3 nucleotides are TGTGCCAGTAGTACCGGACATCAAGAGACCCAGTACTTC. This sequence encodes CASSTGHQETQYF.

The chain recombines TRBV18 with TRBJ2-7; D perhaps matches TRBD1 (5 bases). V shed 0 bases and J shed 11 bases, with 14 bases lying between them. Germline V gene data show CDR1 as KGHSH and CDR2 as LQKENI. The CDR3 totals 13 residues. The CDR3, as DNA: TGTGCCAGCTCACCACCGCTCGTGGGGCCGGAGTACGTC. Residues: CASSPPLVGPEYV.

The chain joins TRBV21-1 to TRBJ2-5; the D segment call TRBD2 is taken from the table without a DNA check. TRBV21-1 is reported as a pseudogene. This CDR3 has 16 residues. The CDR3 sequence: CARIGLAGGPQETQYF. CDR3 DNA sequence: TGTGCCAGGATCGGGCTAGCGGGAGGGCCACAAGAGACCCAGTACTTC.

This clone occurred a few times. The chain uses TRBV5-4 and TRBJ1-4; D is possibly TRBD1 (6 bases). The CDR3 is made up of 14 amino acids. Trimming removed 4 bases at V and 6 bases at J, with 13 bases between. The germline CDR1 and CDR2 sequences are SGHNT and YYREEE (reference sequence). The DNA for the CDR3 is TGTGCCAGCAGCAACGGACAGTTTGATGAAAAACTGTTTTTT. Its translation is CASSNGQFDEKLFF.

This clone was detected only a few times. The chain recombines TRBV25-1 with TRBJ1-2; 9 bases line up with TRBD1. The CDR3 runs to 15 residues. CDR1 is MGHDK, CDR2 SYGVNS, per germline. V lost 1 base, J lost 4 bases, and 4 bases stayed unmatched. CDR3 nucleotide sequence: TGTGCCAGCAGTGAATGGGGGACAGGGTCCTATGGCTACACCTTC. As protein: CASSEWGTGSYGYTF.

This sequence joins TRBV9 and TRBJ2-2, with a possible D match to TRBD1 (6 bases). This CDR3 contains 17 residues. The V end lost 0 bases, the J end lost 3 bases, and 15 bases lay between the germline ends. Germline assignment: CDR1 SGDLS and CDR2 YYNGEE. CDR3 coding DNA: TGTGCCAGCAGCGTAGACCCCCGGGACAAGTACACCGGGGAGCTGTTTTTT. This sequence encodes CASSVDPRDKYTGELFF. The whole variable domain, remainder taken from reference TRBV9 and TRBJ2-2, is DSGVTQTPKHLITATGQRVTLRCSPRSGDLSVYWYQQSLDQGLQFLIQYYNGEERAKGNILERFSAQQFPDLHSELNLSSLELGDSALYFCASSVDPRDKYTGELFFGEGSRLTVL.

The DNA for the CDR3 is TGTGCCAGCAGTTCCCCGACAGCGACCAACTACGAGCAGTACGTC. Translated, it gives CASSSPTATNYEQYV. The chain has TRBV28 and TRBJ2-7, with D possibly TRBD1 on 5 matching bases. Germline CDR1 MDHEN, CDR2 SYDVKM. Between the trimmed V and J ends, which lost 4 bases and 3 bases, there was a span of 16 bases. The CDR3 extends over 15 amino acids.

The table lists this clone with a count of one. V is TRBV7-8 and J is TRBJ1-5, with TRBD1 identical over 8 bases. The germline gives CDR1 SGHVS, CDR2 FQNEAQ. Trimming cost V 3 bases and J 6 bases; bases outside gene matches: 7. The CDR3 has 15 amino acids. The CDR3, as DNA: TGTGCCAGCAGCTTGAACAGGGGGTACTCTCAGCCCCAGCATTTT. As protein: CASSLNRGYSQPQHF.

V and J are TRBV9 and TRBJ2-5; D might be TRBD2 (5 bases). Germline CDR1 is SGDLS and CDR2 is YYNGEE. The CDR3 is made up of 14 amino acids. V lost 0 bases and J 0 bases, leaving 6 bases between the germline ends. The CDR3 bases are TGTGCCAGCAGCGTAGCGGGGTACCAAGAGACCCAGTACTTC. Translated, it gives CASSVAGYQETQYF. Complete variable domain (other parts from reference TRBV9 and TRBJ2-5): DSGVTQTPKHLITATGQRVTLRCSPRSGDLSVYWYQQSLDQGLQFLIQYYNGEERAKGNILERFSAQQFPDLHSELNLSSLELGDSALYFCASSVAGYQETQYFGPGTRLLVL.

V gene TRBV5-1 combines with J gene TRBJ2-1, with 7 bases lining up with TRBD2. Trimming at V came to 3 bases and at J to 6 bases, leaving 6 bases not matched to a gene. CDR1 is SGHRS and CDR2 is YFSETQ in the germline V gene. The CDR3 consists of 14 residues. For the CDR3, the DNA is TGCGCCAGCAGCTCTCTAGCGGAGAGCAATGAGCAGTTCTTC. Its protein product is CASSSLAESNEQFF. Using reference TRBV5-1 and TRBJ2-1 for the parts outside the CDR3, the full variable domain is KAGVTQTPRYLIKTRGQQVTLSCSPISGHRSVSWYQQTPGQGLQFLFEYFSETQRNKGNFPGRFSGRQFSNSRSEMNVSTLELGDSALYLCASSSLAESNEQFFGPGTRLTVL.

The chain recombines TRBV5-8 with TRBJ2-1, with 10 bases matching TRBD2. J was trimmed by 4 bases and V by 4 bases; bases with no gene match: 11. CDR1 and CDR2 (germline): SGHTS, YDEGEE. The CDR3 has 17 residues. This chain's CDR3 is CASSRVTSGVIYNEQFF. The CDR3 bases are TGTGCCAGCAGCCGAGTTACTAGCGGGGTGATTTACAATGAGCAGTTCTTC.

For the CDR3, the DNA is TGTGCCAGCAGCAAAGAGCACAGCGCAGGGGAGACCCAGTACTTC. Translation gives CASSKEHSAGETQYF. V and J are TRBV21-1 and TRBJ2-5; the table's D call TRBD1 went unverified against the DNA. TRBV21-1 constitutes a pseudogene. The CDR3 extends over 15 amino acids.

The chain carries TRBV24-1 and TRBJ2-5; 9 bases map to TRBD1. V trimming: 3 bases; J trimming: 5 bases; junction bases outside the gene matches: 9. The CDR3 is 16 residues long. The germline CDR1 and CDR2 sequences are KGHDR and SFDVKD. CDR3 sequence (DNA): TGTGCCACCAGTGATGACGGGACAGGGAAGATGGAGACCCAGTACTTC. It specifies CATSDDGTGKMETQYF.